The rows below give T cell receptor beta chains drawn from one sample of a study of blood T cell repertoires in COVID-19. TCRdb's table, derived via immunoSEQ multiplex PCR, lists solely in-frame clones and lacks some. This sample carries some 80,000 clones, more than 75% of them seen once, and the ten largest clones take 10% to 15%. Input material: peripheral blood. The receptors were sampled from a human donor in a cohort sampled during active COVID-19. The CDR3 runs from the conserved cysteine through the conserved F or W. A D gene is named only where the DNA matches it firmly. The size field is filled for only some rows; it gives once, few, many or a size class.

TRBV6-5	.	TRBJ1-1	TRBD1	16	CASSYLGQGRVAEAFF	TGTGCCAGCAGTTACTTGGGACAGGGCCGAGTGGCTGAAGCTTTCTTT
TRBV5-1	.	TRBJ2-5	TRBD1	16	CASIRTGTGYQETQYF	TGCGCCAGCATCCGGACCGGGACAGGGTATCAAGAGACCCAGTACTTC
TRBV27	.	TRBJ2-7	.	15	CASSRTSGGVNEQYF	TGTGCCAGCAGTAGGACGTCCGGGGGAGTAAACGAGCAGTACTTC
TRBV5-6	.	TRBJ1-1	.	15	CASSSLTGSGTEAFF	TGTGCCAGCAGCTCATTAACGGGTTCCGGCACTGAAGCTTTCTTT
TRBV6-2/TRBV6-3	once	TRBJ2-7	.	14	CASSPAGRQNEQYF	TGTGCCAGCAGCCCCGCGGGACGACAGAACGAGCAGTACTTC
TRBV10-2	once	TRBJ2-1	TRBD2	12	CASRDYLNEQFF	TGCGCCAGCCGGGACTATCTCAATGAGCAGTTCTTC
TRBV5-1	once	TRBJ2-7	.	13	CASSLDPGYEQYF	TGCGCCAGCAGCTTGGACCCGGGGTACGAGCAGTACTTC
TRBV5-1	.	TRBJ2-3	.	14	CASSSGDSTDTQYF	TGCGCCAGCAGCTCAGGGGATAGCACAGATACGCAGTATTTT
TRBV3-1/TRBV3-2	once	TRBJ1-1	.	14	CASSLWGENTEAFF	TGTGCCAGCAGCCTTTGGGGGGAGAACACTGAAGCTTTCTTT
TRBV2	.	TRBJ2-5	TRBD1	13	CASGTGREETQYF	TGTGCCAGCGGGACAGGGAGAGAAGAGACCCAGTACTTC
TRBV4-1	.	TRBJ1-2	TRBD1	17	CASSPGQGALANYGYTF	TGCGCCAGCAGCCCGGGACAGGGGGCCTTAGCTAACTATGGCTACACCTTC
TRBV5-8	.	TRBJ1-5	.	15	CASSAGDYSNQPQHF	TGTGCCAGCAGCGCGGGGGACTATAGCAATCAGCCCCAGCATTTT
TRBV10-3	.	TRBJ1-2	TRBD1	13	CAISRTGVDGYTF	TGTGCCATCAGCCGAACAGGGGTCGATGGCTACACCTTC
TRBV11-2	.	TRBJ1-1	.	14	CASSLRLMNTEAFF	TGTGCCAGCAGCCTAAGATTAATGAACACTGAAGCTTTCTTT
TRBV14	.	TRBJ2-7	TRBD1	14	CASSQVDRRGEQYF	TGTGCCAGCAGCCAAGTGGACAGGAGAGGAGAGCAGTACTTC
TRBV2	few	TRBJ2-7	.	12	CASSAQDYEQYF	TGTGCCAGCAGTGCCCAGGACTACGAGCAGTACTTC
TRBV25-1	.	TRBJ1-6	.	16	CASSGPLGVVNSPLHF	TGTGCCAGCAGTGGACCCCTGGGAGTGGTAAATTCACCCCTCCACTTT
TRBV2	few	TRBJ1-4	.	13	CASGDTAREKLFF	TGTGCCAGCGGGGACACGGCCAGGGAAAAACTGTTTTTT
TRBV5-1	.	TRBJ2-3	TRBD1	14	CASRGTGNADTQYF	TGCGCCAGCAGAGGGACAGGGAACGCAGATACGCAGTATTTT
TRBV29-1	.	TRBJ2-3	TRBD2	14	CSVAGGPSTDTQYF	TGCAGCGTTGCGGGGGGACCGAGCACAGATACGCAGTATTTT
TRBV3-1/TRBV3-2	.	TRBJ2-7	TRBD2	13	CASSQGSGGTSDF	TGTGCCAGCAGCCAAGGTAGCGGGGGCACCAGTGACTTC
TRBV3-1/TRBV3-2	.	TRBJ1-6	TRBD1	17	CASSSRDSSSYNSPLHF	TGTGCCAGCTCGAGTCGGGACAGCAGCTCCTATAATTCACCCCTCCACTTT
TRBV28	once	TRBJ1-2	TRBD1	17	CASSFVATGADLYGYTF	TGTGCCAGCAGTTTCGTGGCGACAGGGGCCGATCTCTATGGCTACACCTTC
TRBV30	.	TRBJ2-5	.	13	CAWVVGGGKTQYF	TGTGCCTGGGTGGTAGGGGGCGGGAAGACCCAGTACTTC
TRBV28	.	TRBJ2-5	.	15	CASSLPTGPGETQYF	TGTGCCAGCAGTTTACCAACAGGGCCCGGGGAGACCCAGTACTTC
TRBV11-2	.	TRBJ2-5	.	14	CASSLSRDQETQYF	TGTGCCAGCAGCTTAAGTCGGGACCAAGAGACCCAGTACTTC
TRBV28	.	TRBJ1-4	.	16	CASSFPSGSTNEKLFF	TGTGCCAGCAGTTTTCCCTCGGGATCTACTAATGAAAAACTGTTTTTT
TRBV6-6	.	TRBJ1-5	TRBD1	14	CASRQGQSKQPQHF	TGTGCCAGCAGGCAGGGACAGTCTAAGCAGCCCCAGCATTTT
TRBV5-1	.	TRBJ1-1	.	13	CASSPLDTEEAFF	TGCGCCAGCAGCCCCCTTGACACTGAAGAAGCTTTCTTT
TRBV3-1/TRBV3-2	.	TRBJ1-2	.	14	CASSQEWGDYGYTF	TGTGCCAGCAGCCAAGAATGGGGGGACTATGGCTACACCTTC
TRBV4-1	.	TRBJ1-1	.	17	CASSRGLGRDMNTEAFF	TGCGCCAGCAGCCGCGGTTTGGGGCGAGACATGAACACTGAAGCTTTCTTT
TRBV29-1	.	TRBJ1-1	TRBD1	13	CSAGTGINTEAFF	TGCAGCGCCGGGACAGGCATCAACACTGAAGCTTTCTTT
TRBV19	.	TRBJ1-5	.	14	CASSLIGGNQPQHF	TGTGCCAGTAGTCTGATTGGAGGGAATCAGCCCCAGCATTTT
TRBV5-1	.	TRBJ1-2	TRBD1	14	CASSLTTGGDGYTF	TGCGCCAGCAGCCTCACTACAGGGGGCGATGGCTACACCTTC
TRBV5-1	once	TRBJ1-1	TRBD1	15	CASSSSDRGAAEAFF	TGCGCCAGCAGCTCCAGCGACAGGGGCGCCGCTGAAGCTTTCTTT
TRBV7-8	.	TRBJ1-2	.	13	CASSFPANYGYTF	TGTGCCAGCAGCTTTCCAGCTAACTATGGCTACACCTTC
TRBV4-1	.	TRBJ1-6	TRBD1	16	CASSPNPGQGNSPLHF	TGCGCCAGCAGCCCCAATCCGGGACAGGGGAATTCACCCCTCCACTTT
TRBV5-4	.	TRBJ1-1	.	12	CASSRPDSEAFF	TGTGCCAGCAGCCGACCGGACAGCGAAGCTTTCTTT
TRBV20-1	.	TRBJ1-2	.	11	CSARDKMGYTF	TGCAGTGCTAGAGATAAAATGGGCTACACCTTC
TRBV5-4	once	TRBJ1-1	.	12	CASTGDGTEAFF	TGTGCCAGCACCGGGGATGGGACTGAAGCTTTCTTT
TRBV9	.	TRBJ1-6	.	16	CASSVGSGSYNSPLHF	TGTGCCAGCAGCGTAGGATCGGGGTCCTATAATTCACCCCTCCACTTT
TRBV4-1	.	TRBJ2-5	TRBD2	16	CASSQDASGGVGTQYF	TGCGCCAGCAGCCAAGATGCTAGCGGGGGGGTTGGGACCCAGTACTTC
TRBV6-5	.	TRBJ1-2	TRBD1	14	CASIGTGTNYGYTF	TGTGCCAGCATCGGGACAGGGACAAACTATGGCTACACCTTC
TRBV27	.	TRBJ2-3	TRBD2	15	CASSIKRGRADTQYF	TGTGCCAGCAGCATTAAGCGGGGAAGGGCAGATACGCAGTATTTT
TRBV11-2	.	TRBJ2-7	TRBD2	15	CASSLGASGSGEQYF	TGTGCCAGCAGCTTGGGGGCTAGCGGGTCGGGCGAGCAGTACTTC
TRBV19	few	TRBJ2-1	TRBD2	16	CASSIATSEPYNEQFF	TGTGCCAGTAGTATTGCGACTAGCGAACCGTACAATGAGCAGTTCTTC
TRBV6-4	.	TRBJ1-1	.	13	CASSPTRQGEAFF	TGTGCCAGCAGTCCGACACGGCAGGGTGAAGCTTTCTTT
TRBV5-6	.	TRBJ2-6	.	13	CASSLYGANVLTF	TGTGCCAGCAGCCTCTACGGGGCCAACGTCCTGACTTTC
TRBV11-2	.	TRBJ1-1	TRBD1	18	CASSLDRDRGLPNTEAFF	TGTGCCAGCAGCCTCGACCGGGACAGGGGGCTGCCCAACACTGAAGCTTTCTTT
TRBV19	few	TRBJ2-7	TRBD1	13	CASSSSTGVEQYF	TGTGCCAGTAGTAGCTCGACAGGGGTCGAGCAGTACTTC
TRBV6-5	.	TRBJ1-2	TRBD1	14	CASSINRGDYGYTF	TGTGCCAGCAGCATAAACAGGGGAGACTATGGCTACACCTTC
TRBV27	.	TRBJ2-7	TRBD1	14	CASSETGSSYEQYF	TGTGCCAGCAGTGAGACAGGGTCTTCCTACGAGCAGTACTTC
TRBV9	.	TRBJ2-1	TRBD2	15	CASSVVASGSNEQFF	TGTGCCAGCAGCGTAGTGGCTAGCGGGAGCAATGAGCAGTTCTTC
TRBV7-3	.	TRBJ2-7	.	12	CASSSQFYEQYF	TGTGCCAGCAGCTCCCAATTCTACGAGCAGTACTTC
TRBV18	.	TRBJ2-2	.	15	CASSPGLETAGELFF	TGTGCCAGCTCACCCGGACTGGAAACAGCCGGGGAGCTGTTTTTT
TRBV7-9	.	TRBJ1-3	.	16	CASSTPDRSSGNTIYF	TGTGCCAGCAGCACCCCGGACAGAAGCTCTGGAAACACCATATATTTT
TRBV6-5	once	TRBJ2-7	TRBD1	15	CASSSPRQGSYEQYF	TGTGCCAGCAGCTCTCCTCGACAGGGCTCCTACGAGCAGTACTTC
TRBV6-1	.	TRBJ1-2	TRBD1	17	CASSEGTGGLLDYGYTF	TGTGCCAGCAGTGAAGGGACAGGAGGTCTACTTGACTATGGCTACACCTTC
TRBV6-6	.	TRBJ2-7	.	14	CASSYKGLTYEQYF	TGTGCCAGCAGTTACAAGGGGCTTACCTACGAGCAGTACTTC
TRBV3-1/TRBV3-2	once	TRBJ2-7	.	12	CASSQADYEQYF	TGTGCCAGCAGCCAGGCTGACTACGAGCAGTACTTC